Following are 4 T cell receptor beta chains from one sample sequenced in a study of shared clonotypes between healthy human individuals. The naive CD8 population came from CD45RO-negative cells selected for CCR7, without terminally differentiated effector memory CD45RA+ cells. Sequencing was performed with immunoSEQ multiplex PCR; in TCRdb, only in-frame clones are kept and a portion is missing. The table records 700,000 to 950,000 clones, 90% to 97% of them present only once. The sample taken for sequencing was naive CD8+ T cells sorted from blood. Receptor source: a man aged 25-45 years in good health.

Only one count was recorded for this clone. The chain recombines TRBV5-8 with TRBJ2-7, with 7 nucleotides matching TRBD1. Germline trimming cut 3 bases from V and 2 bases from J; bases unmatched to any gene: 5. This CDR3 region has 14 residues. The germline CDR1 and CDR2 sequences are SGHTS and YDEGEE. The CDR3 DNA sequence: TGTGCCAGCAGCTACAGGGGATTTCCCTACGAGCAGTACTTC. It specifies CASSYRGFPYEQYF.

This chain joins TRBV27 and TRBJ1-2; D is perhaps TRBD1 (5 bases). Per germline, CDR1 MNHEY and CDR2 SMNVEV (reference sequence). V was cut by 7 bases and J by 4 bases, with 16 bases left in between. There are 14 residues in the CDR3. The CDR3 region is CASTPGAKGYGYTF. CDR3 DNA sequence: TGTGCCAGCACCCCCGGGGCCAAGGGCTATGGCTACACCTTC.

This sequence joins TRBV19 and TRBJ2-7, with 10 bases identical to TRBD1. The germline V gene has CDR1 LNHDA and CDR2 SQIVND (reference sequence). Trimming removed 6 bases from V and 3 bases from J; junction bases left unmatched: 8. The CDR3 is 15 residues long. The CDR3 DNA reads TGTGCCAGTAGCCAGGGACAGGGGATGATCTACGAGCAGTACTTC. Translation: CASSQGQGMIYEQYF.

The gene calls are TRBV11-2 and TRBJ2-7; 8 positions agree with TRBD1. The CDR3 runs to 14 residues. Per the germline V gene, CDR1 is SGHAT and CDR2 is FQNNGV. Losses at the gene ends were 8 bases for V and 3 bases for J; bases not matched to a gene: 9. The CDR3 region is CASQPRDRNYEQYF. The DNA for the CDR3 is TGTGCCAGCCAACCCCGGGACAGGAACTACGAGCAGTACTTC. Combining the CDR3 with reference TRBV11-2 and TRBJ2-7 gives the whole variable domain EAGVAQSPRYKIIEKRQSVAFWCNPISGHATLYWYQQILGQGPKLLIQFQNNGVVDDSQLPKDRFSAERLKGVDSTLKIQPAKLEDSAVYLCASQPRDRNYEQYFGPGTRLTVT.